What follows are 25 T cell receptor beta chains derived from one specimen sequenced in a study of tumor-infiltrating lymphocytes in primary liver carcinoma. Constant-region priming of around 530 ng total RNA yielded TCR beta cDNA. Libraries for TCR beta were built through three nested multiplex PCR rounds, which together made up a slightly modified ARM-PCR procedure. For approximately 11 cycles apiece, the opening two PCR rounds ran with TRBV1-TRBV30 forward primers and a C-beta reverse primer. Each CDR3 protein is one row after TCRdb ran MiXCR on the multiplex PCR reads. The table lists about 300,000 distinct CDR3 sequences, more than 55% of them singletons. Unsorted whole blood supplied the RNA, and germline DNA was extracted too. Sequencing was performed on peripheral blood. These receptors originate from a man in his forties with primary liver carcinoma and hepatitis B virus infection.

This clonotype has only a few counts. V and J are TRBV10-2 and TRBJ1-5; perhaps TRBD1 as D (5 bases). Trimming left V 6 bases short and J 6 bases short, with 15 bases between. Germline-derived CDR1 and CDR2 are WSHSY and SAAADI. The CDR3 covers 14 residues. The CDR3 region has the DNA TGCGCCAGCAGCTGGGGACGGAGATCTCAGCCCCAGCATTTT. Protein sequence: CASSWGRRSQPQHF.

Comments on this clonotype: This may arise from a read error, as a much more abundant clone is one base away. The rearrangement links TRBV4-2 to TRBJ2-1; tentatively, D is TRBD1 or TRBD2 (5 bases each). Germline-derived CDR1 and CDR2 are LGHNA and YNFKEQ. The CDR3 is made up of 16 amino acids. CDR3 coding DNA: TGTGCCAGCAGCCGACCCGGGACCCCGATACACAATAAGCAGTTCTTC. This sequence encodes CASSRPGTPIHNKQFF.

Details on this clonotype: The junction shows a germline mismatch at one end, possibly a read error. The rearrangement uses TRBV28 and TRBJ1-2; the D is unclear. The CDR3 is made up of 12 amino acids. Per the germline V gene, CDR1 is MDHEN and CDR2 is SYDVKM. In DNA form, the CDR3 reads TGTGCCAGCAGTTTATTTGGCCGGGCCTCGGCCTTC. Its translation: CASSLFGRASAF.

On this clonotype itself: One junction end disagrees with the germline gene, perhaps due to a read error. V usage is TRBV12-3 or TRBV12-4 and J usage is TRBJ2-1; no clear D gene. The CDR3 length is 14 residues. CDR3 in DNA: TGTGCCAGCAGTTTTAGAGACACCTACAGTGAGCAGTTCTTC. It translates to CASSFRDTYSEQFF.

The table lists this clonotype with a few counts. The rearrangement joins TRBV5-6 to TRBJ1-5; 7 positions match TRBD1. The CDR3 has 14 amino acids. Germline assignment: CDR1 SGHDT and CDR2 YYEEEE. V lost 4 bases and J lost 7; bases outside the gene matches: 8. DNA for the CDR3: TGTGCCAGCAGCATCCAGGGGGTTCAACAGCCCCAGCATTTT. It yields the protein CASSIQGVQQPQHF.

This clonotype was seen a handful of times. J is TRBJ1-4 and V is TRBV6-6; 9 bases are a match to TRBD1. The trim removed 6 bases at V and 6 bases at J, leaving 5 bases unmatched. Looked up from germline, CDR1 is MNHNY and CDR2 is SVGAGI (reference sequence). The CDR3 sequence is 14 residues long. The CDR3 nucleotides are TGTGCCAGCAGGAGACAGGGGGGGGATGAAAAACTGTTTTTT. Translating it yields CASRRQGGDEKLFF.

A single count supports this clonotype. The rearrangement joins TRBV28 to TRBJ2-7; 10 positions agree with TRBD1. CDR1 is MDHEN, CDR2 SYDVKM, per germline. This CDR3 is built from 15 residues. V trimming: 6 bases; J trimming: 6 bases; junction bases outside the gene matches: 11. In DNA, the CDR3 is TGTGCCAGCAGCCGGCTCCACGGGACAGGGGTCGAGCAGTACTTC. This codes for CASSRLHGTGVEQYF.

Details on this clonotype: An end of the junction does not agree with germline; a read error may underlie this. V gene TRBV11-1 combines with J gene TRBJ2-1; TRBD2 is a possible D gene (5 bases). In germline, CDR1 is SGHAT, CDR2 FQDESV (reference sequence). The CDR3 extends over 15 amino acids. The CDR3 spells CASSDYSSSYNEQFF. As DNA, the CDR3 is TGCGCCAGCAGCGACTATAGCTCATCCTATAATGAGCAGTTCTTC.

V is TRBV4-1 and J is TRBJ1-1; D gene ambiguous. The V gene lost 6 bases and the J gene lost 5 bases, with 10 bases spanning the gap. Germline values: CDR1 MGHRA, CDR2 YSYEKL. The CDR3 is made up of 12 amino acids. The DNA of the CDR3 is TGCGCCAGCAGAGGGCTGGGGACTGAAGCTTTCTTT. Residues: CASRGLGTEAFF.

This clonotype was recorded once. A much larger clone differs by one base, so this may be a read error. The rearrangement joins TRBV4-2 to TRBJ1-6; D call uncertain. Per the germline V gene, CDR1 is LGHNA and CDR2 is YNFKEQ. There are 15 residues in the CDR3. The CDR3 loop reads CASSQEDGYISPLHF. The CDR3, as DNA: TGTGCCAGCAGCCAAGAGGACGGTTATATTTCACCCCTCCACTTT.

About this clonotype itself: A clone one base away is much larger, so this may be a read error. The V and J genes are TRBV4-3 and TRBJ2-6, with D perhaps TRBD1 (5 bases). The CDR3 runs 16 residues. Germline CDR1 and CDR2: LGHNA and YSLEER. CDR3 DNA: TGCGCCAGCAGCCAAGATTATCGCTCTGGGGCCAACGCCCTGACTTTC. The encoded protein is CASSQDYRSGANALTF.

The V call is TRBV6-2 or TRBV6-3, the J call TRBJ2-1; 8 nucleotides line up with TRBD2. Trimming cost V 5 bases and J 9 bases; bases outside gene matches: 9. CDR1 is MNHEY, CDR2 SVGEGT, per germline. The CDR3 loop spans 14 amino acids. CDR3 DNA sequence: TGTGCCAGCAGTCAGAGCGGGAGTAAGGCTGAGCAGTTCTTC. Amino acid sequence: CASSQSGSKAEQFF.

The sample holds many counts of this clonotype. The chain recombines TRBV4-1 with TRBJ1-5; D uncertain. This CDR3 is 15 amino acids long. Per the germline V gene, CDR1 is MGHRA and CDR2 is YSYEKL. Trimming left V 1 base short and J 7 bases short, with 14 bases between. The CDR3 region is CASSQAGSTGQPQHF. In DNA, the CDR3 is TGCGCCAGCAGCCAAGCCGGCTCTACCGGGCAGCCCCAGCATTTT.

A note on this clonotype: A single base separates this from a much larger clone, so it may be a read error. The CDR3 here is CAGSSTENTEAFF. CDR3 nucleotide sequence: TGTGCCGGCAGTTCTACCGAGAACACTGAAGCTTTCTTT. The chain recombines TRBV12-3 or TRBV12-4 with TRBJ1-1; D is undetermined. The CDR3 has 13 residues.

Remarks on this clonotype: Since a far larger clone is one base different, this is likely a read error. The chain employs TRBV12-3 or TRBV12-4 and TRBJ1-1; no firm D call. This CDR3 is 12 amino acids long. With 3 bases removed from V and 4 bases from J, the gap between germline ends came to 6 bases. The CDR3 nucleotides read TGTGCCAGCAGTTTTGCGAGCACTGAAGCTTTCTTT. It is translated as CASSFASTEAFF.

V is TRBV5-1 and J is TRBJ1-1; D perhaps matches TRBD1 (6 bases). The CDR3 is 16 amino acids. The V end was cut by 0 bases, the J end by 4 bases, with 16 bases between. Germline V gene lookup returns CDR1 SGHRS and CDR2 YFSETQ. In nucleotides, the CDR3 is TGCGCCAGCAGCTTGGCCGGTCTCGGCAGGGGCACTGAAGCTTTCTTT. It encodes CASSLAGLGRGTEAFF.

About this clonotype itself: The final CDR3 position lacks the conserved phenylalanine or tryptophan, pointing to a likely read error. The chain recombines TRBV5-6 with TRBJ1-5; no clear D gene. Germline V CDR1 and CDR2: SGHDT, YYEEEE. The CDR3 sequence is 14 residues long. Deletions cut 0 bases from V and 5 bases from J, with 9 bases between. The CDR3 reads CASSLGFDDQPQHS. For the CDR3, the DNA is TGTGCCAGCAGCTTGGGGTTCGACGATCAGCCCCAGCATTCT.

Note on this clonotype: This could be a read error, since a much larger clone is one nucleotide away. The genes are TRBV6-5 and TRBJ1-1, with 8 bases fitting TRBD1. Germline V gene lookup returns CDR1 MNHEY and CDR2 SVGAGI. J gave up 10 bases and V 5 bases, and 12 bases lay outside the gene matches. CDR3 length: 14 residues. DNA for the CDR3: TGTGCCAGCAGTAGGGCCGTTCCACAGGGGGTAGCTTTCTTT. Translated, it gives CASSRAVPQGVAFF.

Points on this clonotype: A read error is possible here, since a much larger clone lies one base away. The chain is built from TRBV6-1 and TRBJ2-2, with D perhaps given as TRBD1 or TRBD2 (5 bases each). Trimming removed 6 bases from V and 3 bases from J, with 8 bases in between. Germline CDR1 is MNHNS and CDR2 is SASEGT. This CDR3 region has 13 residues. The CDR3 reads CASSGTDTGELFF. CDR3 nucleotides: TGTGCCAGCAGCGGGACGGACACCGGGGAGCTGTTTTTT.

In regard to this clonotype: At one end the junction does not follow the germline gene, possibly because of a read error. The V call is TRBV4-1, the J call TRBJ2-3, with unresolved D. This CDR3 spans 15 amino acids. Germline CDR1 reads MGHRA; CDR2 reads YSYEKL. The CDR3 DNA reads TGCGCCAGGAGCCAAGTAGATCTTTGGACAGATACGCAGTATTTT. Translating it yields CARSQVDLWTDTQYF.

Points on this clonotype: One end of the junction varies from germline; a read error may be responsible. The chain recombines TRBV7-8 with TRBJ2-5; 15 positions match TRBD2. CDR1 and CDR2 from the germline V gene are SGHVS and FQNEAQ. CDR3 length equals 17 residues. CDR3 DNA: TGTGTCAGCAGCTTAGGACTAGCGGGAGGGGGGCAAGAGACCCAGTACTTC. Translation: CVSSLGLAGGGQETQYF.

Note on this clonotype: With a much larger clone just one base away, this may be a read error. The chain joins TRBV12-3 or TRBV12-4 to TRBJ1-2; 7 bases are shared with TRBD1. This CDR3 is built from 13 residues. The trim removed 7 bases at V and 5 bases at J, leaving 7 bases unmatched. CDR3 sequence: CASNTGVMYGYTF. DNA for the CDR3: TGTGCCAGCAACACAGGGGTGATGTATGGCTACACCTTC.

There are a few counts of this clonotype. The rearrangement links TRBV11-2 to TRBJ1-2; no clear D. V lost 5 bases and J lost 6, with 16 bases in between. Germline V lookup: CDR1 SGHAT, CDR2 FQNNGV. The CDR3 is 14 amino acids. The CDR3 sequence: CASSGEGKGDGYTF. The CDR3 DNA reads as TGTGCCAGCAGCGGGGAGGGCAAAGGAGATGGCTACACCTTC.

This chain's CDR3 is CASSIDNSFYEQYF. In DNA form, the CDR3 reads TGTGCCAGTAGTATAGATAATAGTTTCTACGAGCAGTACTTC. This chain connects TRBV19 to TRBJ2-7; D gene ambiguous. Germline-derived CDR1 and CDR2 are LNHDA and SQIVND (reference sequence). The CDR3 has 14 residues. V was pared by 0 bases and J by 3 bases, with 9 bases between.

With regard to this clonotype: A much larger clone differs from this one at a single base, so this may be a read error. The chain combines TRBV6-2 or TRBV6-3 with TRBJ1-5; D gene unclear. The germline gives CDR1 MNHEY, CDR2 SVGEGT. CDR3 length: 15 amino acids. This CDR3 reads CVSSKTTLLNQPQHF. In DNA, the CDR3 is TGTGTCAGCAGTAAGACGACACTGCTCAATCAGCCCCAGCATTTT.